This T cell receptor (beta chain) was obtained from a study of blood T cells in healthy people across ages. Study-wide findings and caveats: Naive T cell percentage and TCR beta diversity correlated strongly. CMV status of donors was not determined, possibly confounding expanded clonotype changes.

Per germline, CDR1 SGHTA and CDR2 FQGNSA. The CDR3 has 18 residues. The ends were cut back, 3 bases at V and 2 bases at J, with 22 bases in the middle. The sample providers were healthy Caucasian people from Russia, aged about 6 to 90. A second PCR, run for about 7 to 11 cycles, used a sample-barcoded 5' primer plus a J-beta primer mix. A 12-random-nucleotide template-switch adaptor tagged each cDNA molecule. A single record per CDR3 protein comes from TCRdb applying MiXCR to the 5' RACE reads. The data show 550,000 to 750,000 distinct CDR3 sequences, under 25% seen once. Concerning this clonotype itself: Its antigen is not known.

This TCR was recovered from a man in his 70s in good health. The V and J genes are TRBV7-2 and TRBJ2-5; D might be TRBD2 (6 bases). Sample: blood. CDR3 bases: TGTGCCAGCAGCTTTCACTTACGAGCGGGCCCCTCTCAAGAGACCCAGTACTTC. This encodes CASSFHLRAGPSQETQYF.